The rows below give T cell receptor beta chains drawn from one sample of a study of blood T cell repertoires in COVID-19. The assay was immunoSEQ multiplex PCR, and TCRdb's table has in-frame clones only and misses some. The sample contains 450,000 to 500,000 clones, 80% to 90% of which appear only once. Sequenced material: peripheral blood. These receptors all stem from a human donor in a cohort sampled during active COVID-19. CDR3s include the opening cysteine and the closing phenylalanine or tryptophan. Fields, in order: D gene, J gene, V gene, clone size, CDR3 DNA, CDR3 protein. D genes are given only for firm matches. Clone size, where shown, is once, few, many, or a class for clones that have expanded.

d_call: -
j_call: TRBJ1-2
v_call: TRBV4-1
clone_size: once
cdr3_nt: TGCGCCAGCAGCCCCCCAGGGGACTATGGCTACACCTTC
cdr3_aa: CASSPPGDYGYTF

d_call: -
j_call: TRBJ1-1
v_call: TRBV7-3
clone_size: -
cdr3_nt: TGTGCCAGCAGCTTCCCCGGGGGGACTGAAGCTTTCTTT
cdr3_aa: CASSFPGGTEAFF

d_call: -
j_call: TRBJ2-7
v_call: TRBV7-9
clone_size: -
cdr3_nt: TGTGCCAGCAGCCTGAGTGGACAGTACGAGCAGTACTTC
cdr3_aa: CASSLSGQYEQYF

d_call: TRBD2
j_call: TRBJ2-7
v_call: TRBV9
clone_size: -
cdr3_nt: TGTGCCAGCAGCGGGGGGGCTAGCGGGAGTGGCTACGAGCAGTACTTC
cdr3_aa: CASSGGASGSGYEQYF

d_call: TRBD1
j_call: TRBJ1-5
v_call: TRBV23-1
clone_size: few
cdr3_nt: TGCGCCAGCAGTCAAGAGACAGGGTCTAGCAATCAGCCCCAGCATTTT
cdr3_aa: CASSQETGSSNQPQHF

d_call: TRBD2
j_call: TRBJ2-7
v_call: TRBV7-7
clone_size: -
cdr3_nt: TGTGCTAGCAGCTCGGGACTAGGAAGCTACGAGCAGTACTTC
cdr3_aa: CASSSGLGSYEQYF

d_call: -
j_call: TRBJ1-6
v_call: TRBV19
clone_size: -
cdr3_nt: TGTGCCAGTAGTATAGCCGGGTCTCTTCGCTCACCCCTCCACTTT
cdr3_aa: CASSIAGSLRSPLHF

d_call: TRBD1
j_call: TRBJ1-1
v_call: TRBV24-1
clone_size: -
cdr3_nt: TGTGCCACCAGTGATTTGGACAGGGGGGACACTGAAGCTTTCTTT
cdr3_aa: CATSDLDRGDTEAFF

d_call: -
j_call: TRBJ2-1
v_call: TRBV9
clone_size: -
cdr3_nt: TGTGCCAGCAGCGTAGATCGGAGGGGCAATGAGCAGTTCTTC
cdr3_aa: CASSVDRRGNEQFF

d_call: TRBD2
j_call: TRBJ2-5
v_call: TRBV6-1
clone_size: -
cdr3_nt: TGTGCCAGCAGTGACCCTGGACTAGCGGGAGGGGAGACCCAGTACTTC
cdr3_aa: CASSDPGLAGGETQYF

d_call: TRBD1
j_call: TRBJ1-2
v_call: TRBV2
clone_size: -
cdr3_nt: TGTGCCAGCAGCGGGGACAGAGCTAACTATGGCTACACCTTC
cdr3_aa: CASSGDRANYGYTF

d_call: -
j_call: TRBJ2-2
v_call: TRBV6-4
clone_size: -
cdr3_nt: TGTGCCAGCAGTGACCAGGGTTGGACCGGGGAGCTGTTTTTT
cdr3_aa: CASSDQGWTGELFF

d_call: TRBD2
j_call: TRBJ2-1
v_call: TRBV3-1/TRBV3-2
clone_size: -
cdr3_nt: TGTGCCAGCAGCCCTAGCGGGAGACCTCGGAATGAGCAGTTCTTC
cdr3_aa: CASSPSGRPRNEQFF

d_call: TRBD2
j_call: TRBJ2-1
v_call: TRBV7-9
clone_size: many
cdr3_nt: TGTGCCAGCAGCTTAACGGGAGGGCCGGGTGAGCAGTTCTTC
cdr3_aa: CASSLTGGPGEQFF

d_call: -
j_call: TRBJ2-7
v_call: TRBV27
clone_size: -
cdr3_nt: TGTGCCAGCAGTTCTCCATCGACACCCTACGAGCAGTACTTC
cdr3_aa: CASSSPSTPYEQYF

d_call: -
j_call: TRBJ1-2
v_call: TRBV5-4
clone_size: -
cdr3_nt: TGTGCCAGCATCCGAGGGGCGGGGAACTATGGCTACACCTTC
cdr3_aa: CASIRGAGNYGYTF

d_call: TRBD2
j_call: TRBJ2-7
v_call: TRBV28
clone_size: -
cdr3_nt: TGTGCCAGCAGTCCCCGACCGGGACTAGCGGGGACCGCCTACGAGCAGTACTTC
cdr3_aa: CASSPRPGLAGTAYEQYF

d_call: -
j_call: TRBJ1-1
v_call: TRBV19
clone_size: -
cdr3_nt: TGTGCCAGTACCCGACGGGGTTTGAACACTGAAGCTTTCTTT
cdr3_aa: CASTRRGLNTEAFF

d_call: TRBD1
j_call: TRBJ2-5
v_call: TRBV24-1
clone_size: once
cdr3_nt: TGTGCCACCAGTGATTCCGGACAGGGCCAAGAGACCCAGTACTTC
cdr3_aa: CATSDSGQGQETQYF

d_call: -
j_call: TRBJ1-3
v_call: TRBV7-2
clone_size: -
cdr3_nt: TGTGCCAGCAGCTTTGGGGCAACGTCCGGAAACACCATATATTTT
cdr3_aa: CASSFGATSGNTIYF

d_call: TRBD1
j_call: TRBJ2-7
v_call: TRBV9
clone_size: -
cdr3_nt: TGTGCCAGCAGCGTAGCGGGACAGGGGGCCCACGAGCAGTACTTC
cdr3_aa: CASSVAGQGAHEQYF

d_call: -
j_call: TRBJ2-2
v_call: TRBV7-9
clone_size: -
cdr3_nt: TGTGCCAGCAGCTTAGACCCAGTCAACACCGGGGAGCTGTTTTTT
cdr3_aa: CASSLDPVNTGELFF

d_call: -
j_call: TRBJ2-2
v_call: TRBV5-1
clone_size: -
cdr3_nt: TGCGCCAGCAGCTGGGGCCTATCAGAGTCGGCCACCGGGGAGCTGTTTTTT
cdr3_aa: CASSWGLSESATGELFF

d_call: -
j_call: TRBJ2-1
v_call: TRBV5-8
clone_size: -
cdr3_nt: TGTGCCAGCAGCTTAGGGCAGGGTTCCTACAATGAGCAGTTCTTC
cdr3_aa: CASSLGQGSYNEQFF

d_call: -
j_call: TRBJ1-1
v_call: TRBV27
clone_size: -
cdr3_nt: TGTGCCAGCAGTTCTAACACTGAAGCTTTCTTT
cdr3_aa: CASSSNTEAFF

d_call: TRBD2
j_call: TRBJ2-4
v_call: TRBV4-1
clone_size: once
cdr3_nt: TGCGCCAGCAGCCAAGGAAGACTAGCGGAGCTCAAAAACATTCAGTACTTC
cdr3_aa: CASSQGRLAELKNIQYF

d_call: TRBD1
j_call: TRBJ1-1
v_call: TRBV4-1
clone_size: -
cdr3_nt: TGCGCCAGCAGCCATGGACTATTCAGGGGGCACACTGAAGCTTTCTTT
cdr3_aa: CASSHGLFRGHTEAFF

d_call: TRBD1
j_call: TRBJ1-6
v_call: TRBV20-1
clone_size: -
cdr3_nt: TGCAGTGCTAGTACGGGACAGGGTCAAAACTCCTATAATTCACCCCTCCACTTT
cdr3_aa: CSASTGQGQNSYNSPLHF

d_call: TRBD2
j_call: TRBJ2-1
v_call: TRBV7-7
clone_size: -
cdr3_nt: TGTGCTAGCAGCTCGGGCAGGGAGGGCAATGAGCAGTTCTTC
cdr3_aa: CASSSGREGNEQFF

d_call: -
j_call: TRBJ2-2
v_call: TRBV27
clone_size: -
cdr3_nt: TGTGCCAGCAGACGATACTCCGGGCAGGGTGGTCTCAGGACCGGGGAGCTGTTTTTT
cdr3_aa: CASRRYSGQGGLRTGELFF

d_call: -
j_call: TRBJ1-2
v_call: TRBV6-5
clone_size: -
cdr3_nt: TGTGCCAGCAGTTACCACGACAGGCTCCAGAGCTACACCTTC
cdr3_aa: CASSYHDRLQSYTF

d_call: TRBD2
j_call: TRBJ2-1
v_call: TRBV25-1
clone_size: -
cdr3_nt: TGTGCCAGCAGTGAATTAGGGCGGGAGGGCTACAATGAGCAGTTCTTC
cdr3_aa: CASSELGREGYNEQFF

d_call: TRBD2
j_call: TRBJ2-3
v_call: TRBV7-6
clone_size: -
cdr3_nt: TGTGCCAGCAGATCCATCCCGGGACTAGCGGGAATCTCAGATACGCAGTATTTT
cdr3_aa: CASRSIPGLAGISDTQYF

d_call: TRBD1
j_call: TRBJ1-1
v_call: TRBV2
clone_size: -
cdr3_nt: TGTGCCAGCACCGGACAGGGGGCGGTCACTGAAGCTTTCTTT
cdr3_aa: CASTGQGAVTEAFF

d_call: -
j_call: TRBJ2-5
v_call: TRBV9
clone_size: -
cdr3_nt: TGTGCCAGCAGCGTAGCGCCAGTTCAAGAGACCCAGTACTTC
cdr3_aa: CASSVAPVQETQYF

d_call: TRBD2
j_call: TRBJ2-5
v_call: TRBV7-7
clone_size: -
cdr3_nt: TGTGCTAGCAGCGGTCGGGGACGCGCGGGGGAAGAGACCCAGTACTTC
cdr3_aa: CASSGRGRAGEETQYF

d_call: TRBD1
j_call: TRBJ1-5
v_call: TRBV30
clone_size: -
cdr3_nt: TGTGCCTGGGCGACAGGGAATGATCAGCCCCAGCATTTT
cdr3_aa: CAWATGNDQPQHF

d_call: TRBD2
j_call: TRBJ2-3
v_call: TRBV4-3
clone_size: -
cdr3_nt: TGCGCCAGCAGCCAAGCGGGGGGGGGTGACCTTAGCGCAGATACGCAGTATTTT
cdr3_aa: CASSQAGGGDLSADTQYF

d_call: -
j_call: TRBJ1-1
v_call: TRBV5-1
clone_size: -
cdr3_nt: TGCGCCAGCAGCTTGGCGTCCGGGAACACTGAAGCTTTCTTT
cdr3_aa: CASSLASGNTEAFF

d_call: -
j_call: TRBJ2-1
v_call: TRBV7-9
clone_size: -
cdr3_nt: TGTGCCAGCAGCTTAGTTGGCGGGGAGAGCAATGAGCAGTTCTTC
cdr3_aa: CASSLVGGESNEQFF

d_call: TRBD2
j_call: TRBJ2-1
v_call: TRBV27
clone_size: few
cdr3_nt: TGTGCCAGCAGGTCTAGCGGGAGTAACGTTGAGCAGTTCTTC
cdr3_aa: CASRSSGSNVEQFF

d_call: -
j_call: TRBJ2-3
v_call: TRBV12-3/TRBV12-4
clone_size: -
cdr3_nt: TGTGCCAGCAGTTTTAGAGATACGCAGTATTTT
cdr3_aa: CASSFRDTQYF

d_call: -
j_call: TRBJ2-7
v_call: TRBV6-5
clone_size: -
cdr3_nt: TGTGCCAGCAGTTACTCGGGGCAGGGATCCTACGAGCAGTACTTC
cdr3_aa: CASSYSGQGSYEQYF

d_call: -
j_call: TRBJ2-7
v_call: TRBV7-2
clone_size: -
cdr3_nt: TGTGCCAGCAGCTTAGGTGTTAGCGGCCGAATTAATCATTACGAGCAGTACTTC
cdr3_aa: CASSLGVSGRINHYEQYF

d_call: -
j_call: TRBJ2-1
v_call: TRBV3-1/TRBV3-2
clone_size: -
cdr3_nt: TGTGCCAGCAGCCCAGCCGGGACAACCTACAATGAGCAGTTCTTC
cdr3_aa: CASSPAGTTYNEQFF

d_call: TRBD1
j_call: TRBJ1-4
v_call: TRBV27
clone_size: -
cdr3_nt: TGTGCCAGCAGTTTAACCGGACAGGGGGTTGGAGCTAATGAAAAACTGTTTTTT
cdr3_aa: CASSLTGQGVGANEKLFF

d_call: TRBD1
j_call: TRBJ2-3
v_call: TRBV29-1
clone_size: -
cdr3_nt: TGCAGCGTTGACCTTGGACAGGGGGCCGGCACAGATACGCAGTATTTT
cdr3_aa: CSVDLGQGAGTDTQYF

d_call: TRBD1
j_call: TRBJ1-2
v_call: TRBV14
clone_size: -
cdr3_nt: TGTGCCAGCAGGCCATTCGACAGGGGGGATGGCTACACCTTC
cdr3_aa: CASRPFDRGDGYTF

d_call: TRBD1
j_call: TRBJ2-7
v_call: TRBV10-3
clone_size: -
cdr3_nt: TGTGCCATCAGTGGTCGACAGGGAAGGGGCGAGCAGTACTTC
cdr3_aa: CAISGRQGRGEQYF

d_call: TRBD1
j_call: TRBJ1-1
v_call: TRBV3-1/TRBV3-2
clone_size: -
cdr3_nt: TGTGCCAGCAGCCAAGGGAACAGGGGTGAAGCTTTCTTT
cdr3_aa: CASSQGNRGEAFF